A selection of T cell receptor beta chains follows, all from one sample in a study of shared clonotypes between healthy human individuals. Produced via immunoSEQ multiplex PCR; TCRdb's table is partial and in-frame only. The repertoire includes over 2 million clones, about 95% of them detected once, and approximately 1.2% sits in the top ten. The sample consisted of naive CD8+ T cells sorted from blood. These receptors were obtained from a man between 18 and 35 years old in good health. Both conserved end residues are part of each CDR3. D genes are given only for firm matches. Some rows have no size entry. The others give once, few or many, or a class for an expanded clone.

v_gene,j_gene,d_gene,abundance,CDR3nt,CDR3aa
TRBV9,TRBJ1-1,NA,NA,TGTGCCAGCAGCCCCGAAGGGAGTCTAGAAGCTTTCTTT,CASSPEGSLEAFF
TRBV20-1,TRBJ2-7,NA,NA,TGCAGTACGGCGGTAGGGTACGAGCAGTACTTC,CSTAVGYEQYF
TRBV30,TRBJ2-1,NA,NA,TGTGCCTGGAGTGACCTGGGGGTGGATGAGCAGTTCTTC,CAWSDLGVDEQFF
TRBV5-4,TRBJ2-1,NA,NA,TGTGCCAGCAGCCCGGGGTTTCCCAATGAGCAGTTCTTC,CASSPGFPNEQFF
TRBV6-6,TRBJ2-1,NA,NA,TGTGCCAGCAGGGTAGCAACTGAGCAGTTCTTC,CASRVATEQFF
TRBV10-1,TRBJ2-7,NA,NA,TGCGCCAGGGGACCTGTGGACACCAACTTTCCCTACGAGCAGTACTTC,CARGPVDTNFPYEQYF
TRBV5-1,TRBJ1-2,NA,NA,TGCGCCTCCTCTGTACTAACCGGGATAGTCGCAAATGGCTACACCTTC,CASSVLTGIVANGYTF
TRBV9,TRBJ2-3,NA,NA,TGTGCCAGCAGCGTAGAACCCTCTTCGACAGATACGCAGTATTTT,CASSVEPSSTDTQYF
TRBV11-2,TRBJ2-2,TRBD1,NA,TGTGCCAGCAGCTTAGTAGGGACAGGGGGAACCGGGGAGCTGTTTTTT,CASSLVGTGGTGELFF
TRBV7-9,TRBJ2-1,NA,NA,TGTGCCACGGCTATAAGCGAGGGAGTGAATGAGCAGTTCTTC,CATAISEGVNEQFF
TRBV12-2,TRBJ1-4,NA,once,TGTGCAAGTCGCTTAGTACTGGTTGAAAAACTGTTTTTT,CASRLVLVEKLFF
TRBV6-6,TRBJ2-3,NA,NA,TGTGCCAGCAGTTCGCTCGGTACGCAGTATTTT,CASSSLGTQYF
TRBV30,TRBJ2-5,TRBD2,NA,TGTGCCGGGAGCGGGGGGACACAAGAGACCCAGTACTTC,CAGSGGTQETQYF
TRBV5-4,TRBJ2-7,TRBD1,NA,TGTGCCAGCAGCCCGGGACAGCTCTACGAGCAGTACTTC,CASSPGQLYEQYF
TRBV5-4,TRBJ2-7,TRBD2,NA,TGTGCCAGCAGGTTTAGCGGGAGTGGCGACGAGCAGTACTTC,CASRFSGSGDEQYF
TRBV9,TRBJ2-7,NA,NA,TGTGCCAGCAGCGTAGGGGGTTCGACCGAGCAGTACTTC,CASSVGGSTEQYF
TRBV4-1,TRBJ2-5,NA,NA,TGCGCCAGCAGCCAAGTAGGGGGGCAAGAGACCCAGTACTTC,CASSQVGGQETQYF
TRBV6-5,TRBJ2-7,NA,once,TGTGCCAGCAGTTTCGGGAGCTCCTACGAGCAGTACTTC,CASSFGSSYEQYF
TRBV7-9,TRBJ1-1,TRBD1,NA,TGTGCCAGCAGCTTAGTCGGGACAGGGATTAGCACTGAAGCTTTCTTT,CASSLVGTGISTEAFF
TRBV6-6,TRBJ2-1,TRBD1,once,TGTGCCAGCAGTTCGACAGGGGTTGGCAATGAGCAGTTCTTC,CASSSTGVGNEQFF
TRBV30,TRBJ2-1,NA,NA,TGTGCCTTGACCTGGACAGCCTTTAGTGAGCAGTTCTTC,CALTWTAFSEQFF
TRBV7-6,TRBJ2-2,TRBD2,NA,TGTGCCAGCAGCCAATTGGCGGGAGGCCACACCGGGGAGCTGTTTTTT,CASSQLAGGHTGELFF
TRBV5-6,TRBJ1-2,NA,NA,TGTGCCAGCAGCTTGGAGGGTTGGGGCTACACCTTC,CASSLEGWGYTF
TRBV19,TRBJ1-1,TRBD1,NA,TGTGCCAGTTCCGGGACAGGGGGTACTGAAGCTTTCTTT,CASSGTGGTEAFF
TRBV5-1,TRBJ1-2,NA,NA,TGCGCCAGCAGCTTTCCGGGCTATGGCTACACCTTC,CASSFPGYGYTF
TRBV14,TRBJ2-7,TRBD1,NA,TGTGCCAGCAGCCAAGAGAGGGACAGGATGGGCGAGCAGTACTTC,CASSQERDRMGEQYF
TRBV4-2,TRBJ2-1,NA,NA,TGTGCCAGCAGCCAAGAGAGGCCTAGCCTTAATGAGCAGTTCTTC,CASSQERPSLNEQFF
TRBV7-6,TRBJ2-7,TRBD2,NA,TGTGCCAGCAGCCTGGACGGGAGGGCGGCCGACGAGCAGTACTTC,CASSLDGRAADEQYF
TRBV10-1,TRBJ1-2,NA,NA,TGCGCCAGCAGTGAGCCAACGTCCTATGGCTACACCTTC,CASSEPTSYGYTF